This paragraph covers one TCR beta chain sequence. Its target is not known. Assay used: immunoSEQ multiplex PCR; TCRdb lists only in-frame clones, some missing. Of 100,000 or so clones listed, approximately 90% are singletons. V dropped 2 bases and J dropped 1 base, with 8 bases sitting between them. This CDR3 spans 14 amino acids. Germline assignment: CDR1 MNHEY and CDR2 SMNVEV (reference sequence). The data were taken from a study of OX40 agonist ivuxolimab in advanced cancers. Study information: In this cohort, patients received ivuxolimab, an agonistic anti-OX40 (CD134) antibody. Patients were treated with intravenous ivuxolimab, dosed at 0.01 to 10 mg/kg and infused every 2 weeks.

Study results and limitations: Doses of 0.1 to 3.0 mg/kg were accompanied by clonal expansion of CD4+ and CD8+ blood T cells by week 6. In general, CD8+ T cells held more expanded clones than CD4+ did, on average.

The sequence derives from an adult with an advanced solid tumor such as melanoma, head and neck, liver or kidney cancer. The chain links TRBV27 to TRBJ1-1; D is unresolved. Source: CD4+ or CD8+ T cells sorted from blood, taken in a trial of the OX40 agonist ivuxolimab. The CDR3 loop reads CASSLIWGNTEAFF. CDR3 nucleotide sequence: TGTGCCAGCAGTTTAATCTGGGGGAACACTGAAGCTTTCTTT.